This T cell receptor beta chain is drawn from a study of blood T cells in healthy people across ages. The second PCR ran about 6 to 12 cycles with a sample-barcoded 5' primer and J-beta primers. TCRdb passed the 5' RACE reads through MiXCR, listing each CDR3 protein once. The sample records fewer than 1 million distinct CDR3 sequences, under 45% being singletons. V was pared by 6 bases and J by 1 base, with 3 bases of the junction left unmatched. This CDR3 is 14 amino acids long. Per the germline V gene, CDR1 is SGHAT and CDR2 is FQNNGV. The rearrangement links TRBV11-2 to TRBJ2-3, with TRBD2 identical over 8 bases. Sequenced sample: blood. The clonotype comes from a man aged 60 to 75 in good health. CDR3 amino acids: CASRPTSGTDTQYF. For the CDR3, the DNA is TGTGCCAGCAGACCGACTAGCGGCACAGATACGCAGTATTTT. The entire variable domain, with the rest obtained from reference TRBV11-2 and TRBJ2-3, is as follows: EAGVAQSPRYKIIEKRQSVAFWCNPISGHATLYWYQQILGQGPKLLIQFQNNGVVDDSQLPKDRFSAERLKGVDSTLKIQPAKLEDSAVYLCASRPTSGTDTQYFGPGTRLTVL.